The 21 T cell receptor beta chains below come from one sample, sequenced in a study of blood T cell repertoires in COVID-19. The table came from immunoSEQ multiplex PCR; TCRdb's copy has only in-frame clones and leaves some out. The sample lists 25,000 to 35,000 clones; 85% to 90% were seen once. Sequencing was done on a sample of peripheral blood. The receptors come from a human donor in a cohort sampled during active COVID-19.

The V gene is TRBV7-9, the J gene TRBJ1-1; D is uncertain. The V end lost 1 base, the J end lost 4 bases, and 10 bases lay between the germline ends. The CDR3 is made up of 14 amino acids. Germline lookup yields CDR1 SEHNR and CDR2 FQNEAQ (reference sequence). CDR3 loop: CASSLDGGSTEAFF. CDR3 coding DNA: TGTGCCAGCAGCTTAGACGGCGGGTCCACTGAAGCTTTCTTT.

The rearrangement uses TRBV27 and TRBJ1-5, with D maybe TRBD1 (5 bases). Germline values: CDR1 MNHEY, CDR2 SMNVEV (reference sequence). The CDR3 extends over 13 amino acids. Between the trimmed V and J ends, which lost 5 bases and 7 bases, there was a span of 12 bases. The CDR3 spells CASSPRRGQPQHF. DNA for the CDR3: TGTGCCAGCAGTCCCCGGCGGGGCCAGCCCCAGCATTTT.

This clone has a handful of counts. The chain is built from TRBV5-5 and TRBJ1-2, with 8 bases identical to TRBD1. V gave up 4 bases and J gave up 5 bases; unmatched junction bases: 7. The length of the CDR3 is 14 residues. Germline CDR1 reads SGHKS; CDR2 reads YYEKEE (reference sequence). The DNA of the CDR3 is TGTGCCAGCAGCGTCGACAGGGGTGGGTATGGCTACACCTTC. Amino acids: CASSVDRGGYGYTF.

J is TRBJ1-5 and V is TRBV7-8; TRBD1 is a possible D gene (5 bases). CDR3 length: 14 residues. Trimming removed 2 bases at V and 5 bases at J, with 10 bases between. The V gene's germline CDR1 is SGHVS and CDR2 FQNEAQ. In DNA, the CDR3 is TGTGCCAGCAGCTTATTTGGGGACTATCAGCCCCAGCATTTT. Translated: CASSLFGDYQPQHF.

The J gene is TRBJ2-7, the V gene TRBV23-1, with 7 nucleotides matching TRBD1. Being an ORF, TRBV23-1 has a function that is uncertain. The CDR3 totals 15 residues. With 2 bases clipped from V and 6 bases from J, the junction kept 10 bases outside the gene matches. CDR3 in amino acids: CASSQGTQGSSEQYF. The CDR3 region has the DNA TGCGCCAGCAGTCAAGGAACACAGGGGAGTAGCGAGCAGTACTTC.

This clone has more than one count but fewer than ten. The chain combines TRBV27 with TRBJ2-7; 7 bases map to TRBD1. The V gene end was trimmed by 5 bases and the J gene end by 8 bases; junction bases not matched to a gene: 12. Germline CDR1 MNHEY, CDR2 SMNVEV (reference sequence). The CDR3 length is 14 residues. CDR3 loop: CASSARQGLGKQYF. Here the CDR3 DNA reads TGTGCCAGCAGTGCCCGACAGGGCCTGGGCAAGCAGTACTTC.

This chain connects TRBV5-1 to TRBJ1-1; TRBD1 is a possible D gene (5 bases). CDR1 is SGHRS, CDR2 YFSETQ, per germline. Trimming shortened V by 3 bases and J by 1 base, and 10 bases separated the two germline ends. The CDR3 length is 14 residues. CDR3 region: CASSWGDTNTEAFF. The CDR3 region has the DNA TGCGCCAGCAGCTGGGGGGATACGAACACTGAAGCTTTCTTT.

This clone was seen only a few times. The chain couples TRBV2 to TRBJ1-5; TRBD1 might be the D (5 bases). The germline V and J ends were trimmed by 6 bases and 4 bases, with 19 bases remaining between them. The CDR3 totals 16 residues. CDR1 is SNHLY, CDR2 FYNNEI, per germline. The CDR3 DNA reads TGTGCCAGCAGCGGAGCGGGACGCCGGTCTAATCAGCCCCAGCATTTT. This gives the protein CASSGAGRRSNQPQHF.

The chain has TRBV9 and TRBJ2-7, with D perhaps TRBD2 (7 bases). Germline CDR1 reads SGDLS; CDR2 reads YYNGEE. V was clipped by 3 bases and J by 0 bases, with 10 bases between them. The CDR3 has 14 amino acids. DNA of the CDR3: TGTGCCAGCAGCGCGGGGGGCTCCTCCTACGAGCAGTACTTC. It codes for CASSAGGSSYEQYF.

This clone has just one count. The CDR3 DNA sequence: TGTGCCAGCAGCCCAGCACAGGGGGCCTCCTACGAGCAGTACTTC. As protein: CASSPAQGASYEQYF. This chain links TRBV14 with TRBJ2-7; TRBD1 matches at 9 bases. Per the germline V gene, CDR1 is SGHDN and CDR2 is FVKESK. V shed 4 bases, J shed 0 bases, and the junction held 4 bases outside the gene matches. The CDR3 runs to 15 residues.

This clone has just a few counts. V and J are TRBV4-2 and TRBJ2-2, with 10 nucleotides matching TRBD2. The germline V gene has CDR1 LGHNA and CDR2 YNFKEQ. The CDR3 sequence is 17 residues long. V shed 0 bases, J shed 4 bases, and the junction held 5 bases outside the gene matches. CDR3 amino acids: CASSQDPSGGSTGELFF. Written as DNA, the CDR3 is TGTGCCAGCAGCCAAGACCCTAGCGGGGGATCCACCGGGGAGCTGTTTTTT.

The CDR3: CAISVQDYYGYTF. CDR3 nucleotide sequence: TGTGCCATCAGTGTCCAGGACTACTATGGCTACACCTTC. The J gene is TRBJ1-2, the V gene TRBV10-3, with D uncertain. The germline CDR1 and CDR2 sequences are ENHRY and SYGVKD. V lost 4 bases, J lost 3 bases, and 9 bases lay in between. This CDR3 contains 13 residues.

The rearrangement joins TRBV30 to TRBJ2-7; 13 bases align to TRBD2. The trim removed 1 base at V and 5 bases at J, leaving 5 bases unmatched. Germline V CDR1 and CDR2: GTSNPN, SVGIG (reference sequence). This CDR3 is 15 amino acids long. The CDR3: CAWSALAGGYDEQYF. The CDR3 DNA is TGTGCCTGGAGTGCACTAGCGGGGGGGTACGACGAGCAGTACTTC. Drawing the rest from reference TRBV30 and TRBJ2-7, the complete variable domain is SQTIHQWPATLVQPVGSPLSLECTVEGTSNPNLYWYRQAAGRGLQLLFYSVGIGQISSEVPQNLSASRPQDRQFILSSKKLLLSDSGFYLCAWSALAGGYDEQYFGPGTRLTVT.

The chain recombines TRBV7-2 with TRBJ2-5, with D uncertain. V was clipped by 1 base and J by 2 bases, with 5 bases between them. This CDR3 region has 13 residues. Germline V lookup: CDR1 SGHTA, CDR2 FQGNSA. In nucleotides, the CDR3 is TGTGCCAGCAGCTTAGGCTATCAAGAGACCCAGTACTTC. Translated: CASSLGYQETQYF.

The V and J genes are TRBV6-2 or TRBV6-3 and TRBJ1-1, with D possibly being TRBD1 (6 bases). Between the trimmed V and J ends, which lost 6 bases and 4 bases, there was a span of 18 bases. In germline, CDR1 is MNHEY, CDR2 SVGEGT. This CDR3 has 15 residues. The CDR3 spells CASSPLKQGGTEAFF. CDR3 sequence (DNA): TGTGCCAGCAGCCCCCTTAAACAGGGCGGCACTGAAGCTTTCTTT.

The V call is TRBV3-1 (or the pseudogene TRBV3-2), the J call TRBJ2-2; TRBD2 matches 9 bases. V was pared by 7 bases and J by 7 bases, with 7 bases of the junction left unmatched. CDR3 length: 14 amino acids. The germline gives CDR1 LGHDT, CDR2 YNNKEL (reference sequence). The CDR3 sequence is CASIGGGAVGELFF. The CDR3 DNA follows: TGTGCCAGCATCGGCGGGGGGGCCGTCGGGGAGCTGTTTTTT.

This clone was found a few times. The V gene is TRBV11-3, the J gene TRBJ2-1, with 7 nucleotides matching TRBD1. J lost 13 bases, V lost 5 bases, and 17 bases had no gene match. CDR1 and CDR2 from the germline V gene are SGHNT and YENEEA. The CDR3 sequence is 15 residues long. The DNA for the CDR3 is TGTGCCAGCAGCCCCGGACAGGTTCTTACCCGAGGACAGTTCTTC. This sequence encodes CASSPGQVLTRGQFF.

The genes are TRBV18 and TRBJ2-4, with 8 bases fitting TRBD1. This CDR3 is built from 14 residues. Germline V gene data show CDR1 as KGHSH and CDR2 as LQKENI. The V gene end was trimmed by 1 base and the J gene end by 5 bases; junction bases not matched to a gene: 1. CDR3 protein: CASSPRTGQNIQYF. The CDR3 coding sequence is TGTGCCAGCTCACCACGGACAGGGCAAAACATTCAGTACTTC.

The V gene is TRBV6-2 or TRBV6-3, the J gene TRBJ2-7, with 9 bases lining up with TRBD2. Trimming removed 3 bases from V and 5 bases from J; junction bases left unmatched: 5. From germline, CDR1 is MNHEY and CDR2 SVGEGT. CDR3 length: 14 amino acids. CDR3 coding DNA: TGTGCCAGCAGTTATGGACTAGCGTCCCACGAGCAGTACTTC. Amino acids: CASSYGLASHEQYF.

Only one count was recorded for this clone. The chain recombines TRBV5-6 with TRBJ2-7; TRBD1 aligns across 7 bases. The CDR3 is made up of 14 amino acids. From germline, CDR1 is SGHDT and CDR2 YYEEEE. The V and J ends lost 4 bases and 5 bases, in that order; junction bases with no gene match: 9. The CDR3 region has the DNA TGTGCCAGCAGCCGCCTAGCAGGGGGTCACGAGCAGTACTTC. It translates to CASSRLAGGHEQYF.

This clone was recorded once. The V call is TRBV5-5, the J call TRBJ2-1; 14 bases agree with TRBD2. Losses at the gene ends were 6 bases for V and 4 bases for J; bases not matched to a gene: 6. From germline, CDR1 is SGHKS and CDR2 YYEKEE (reference sequence). The CDR3 is 16 residues long. CDR3 nucleotides: TGTGCCAGCATATCTGGGACTAGCGGGGGATACAATGAGCAGTTCTTC. Protein sequence: CASISGTSGGYNEQFF.